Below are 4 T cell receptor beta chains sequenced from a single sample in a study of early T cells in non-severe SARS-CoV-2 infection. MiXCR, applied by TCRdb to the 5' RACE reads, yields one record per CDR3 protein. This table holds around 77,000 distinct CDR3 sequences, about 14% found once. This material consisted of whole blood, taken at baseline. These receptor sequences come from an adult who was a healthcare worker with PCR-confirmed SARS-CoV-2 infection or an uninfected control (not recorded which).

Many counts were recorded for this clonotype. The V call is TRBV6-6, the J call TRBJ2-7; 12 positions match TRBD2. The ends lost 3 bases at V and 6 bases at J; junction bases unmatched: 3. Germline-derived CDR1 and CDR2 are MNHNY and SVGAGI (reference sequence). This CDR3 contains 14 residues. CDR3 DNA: TGTGCCAGCAGTTATGTACTAGCGGGAGGCGAGCAGTACTTC. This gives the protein CASSYVLAGGEQYF.

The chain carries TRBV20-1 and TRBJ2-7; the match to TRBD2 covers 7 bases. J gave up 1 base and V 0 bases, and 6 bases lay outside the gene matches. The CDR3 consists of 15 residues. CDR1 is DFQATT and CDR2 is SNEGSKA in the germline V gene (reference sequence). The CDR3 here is CSARDSREVSYEQYF. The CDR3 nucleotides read TGCAGTGCTAGAGATAGCCGGGAGGTTTCCTACGAGCAGTACTTC.

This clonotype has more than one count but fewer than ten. CDR3 amino acids: CSASSGRVTGELFF. The CDR3 DNA reads TGCAGTGCTAGTTCCGGGAGGGTAACCGGGGAGCTGTTTTTT. The chain has TRBV20-1 and TRBJ2-2; 8 positions match TRBD2. Germline CDR1 DFQATT, CDR2 SNEGSKA (reference sequence). The V segment lost 3 bases and the J segment 5 bases; nucleotides outside the gene matches: 5. This CDR3 region has 14 residues.

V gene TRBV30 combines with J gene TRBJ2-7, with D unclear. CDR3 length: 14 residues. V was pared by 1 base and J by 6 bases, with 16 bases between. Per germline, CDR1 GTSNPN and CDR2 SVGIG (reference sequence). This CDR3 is CAWSALSPLSEQYF. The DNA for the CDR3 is TGTGCCTGGAGTGCATTGAGTCCTCTTAGCGAGCAGTACTTC.